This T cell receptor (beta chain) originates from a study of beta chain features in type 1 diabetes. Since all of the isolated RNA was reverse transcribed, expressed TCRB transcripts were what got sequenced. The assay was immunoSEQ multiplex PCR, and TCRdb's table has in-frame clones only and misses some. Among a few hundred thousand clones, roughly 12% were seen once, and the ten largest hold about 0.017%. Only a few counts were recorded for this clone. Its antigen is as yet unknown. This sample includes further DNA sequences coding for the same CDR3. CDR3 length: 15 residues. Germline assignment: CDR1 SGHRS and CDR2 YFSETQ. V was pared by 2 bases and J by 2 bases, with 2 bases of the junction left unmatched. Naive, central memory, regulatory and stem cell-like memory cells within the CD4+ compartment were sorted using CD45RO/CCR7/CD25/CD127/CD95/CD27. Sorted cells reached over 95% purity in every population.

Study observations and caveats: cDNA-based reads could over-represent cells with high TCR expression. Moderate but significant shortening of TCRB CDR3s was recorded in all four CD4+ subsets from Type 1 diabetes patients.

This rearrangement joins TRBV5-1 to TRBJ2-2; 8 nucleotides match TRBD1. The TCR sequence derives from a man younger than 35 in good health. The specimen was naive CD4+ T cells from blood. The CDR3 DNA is TGCGCCAGCAGCTTCGGACAGGGCAACACCGGGGAGCTGTTTTTT. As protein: CASSFGQGNTGELFF.